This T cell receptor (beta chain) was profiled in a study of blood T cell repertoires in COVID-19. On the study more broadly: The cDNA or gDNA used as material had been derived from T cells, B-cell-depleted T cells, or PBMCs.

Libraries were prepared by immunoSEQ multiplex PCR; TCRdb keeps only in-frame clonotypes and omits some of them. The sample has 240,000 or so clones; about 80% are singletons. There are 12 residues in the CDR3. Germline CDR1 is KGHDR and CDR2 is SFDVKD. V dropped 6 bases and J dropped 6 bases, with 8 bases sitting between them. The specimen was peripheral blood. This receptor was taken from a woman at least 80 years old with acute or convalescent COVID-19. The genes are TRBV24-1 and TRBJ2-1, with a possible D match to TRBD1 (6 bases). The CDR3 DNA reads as TGTGCCACCAGTAGAGGGGGCAATGAGCAGTTCTTC. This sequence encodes CATSRGGNEQFF.